This T cell receptor beta chain was recovered during a study of T-cell reconstitution after alpha-beta-depleted transplantation in children. Unique molecular identifiers were incorporated into the prepared TCRbeta library. TCRdb reprocessed the PCR reads with MiXCR, giving one entry per CDR3 protein. Of over 200,000 distinct CDR3 sequences listed, approximately 10% are singletons. V was clipped by 5 bases and J by 0 bases; unmatched bases: 7. Germline assignment: CDR1 SGHTA and CDR2 FQGNSA. The CDR3 is 16 amino acids. The sequence was obtained from a human donor who donated a stem cell graft to a child with acute lymphoblastic leukemia. This chain joins TRBV7-2 and TRBJ2-3; 8 bases map to TRBD2. The sequencing here drew on PBMCs from the stem cell graft donor, taken from the stem cell graft. CDR3 DNA sequence: TGTGCCAGCAGCGACTACGGGGGGGCAAGCACAGATACGCAGTATTTT. Protein sequence: CASSDYGGASTDTQYF.